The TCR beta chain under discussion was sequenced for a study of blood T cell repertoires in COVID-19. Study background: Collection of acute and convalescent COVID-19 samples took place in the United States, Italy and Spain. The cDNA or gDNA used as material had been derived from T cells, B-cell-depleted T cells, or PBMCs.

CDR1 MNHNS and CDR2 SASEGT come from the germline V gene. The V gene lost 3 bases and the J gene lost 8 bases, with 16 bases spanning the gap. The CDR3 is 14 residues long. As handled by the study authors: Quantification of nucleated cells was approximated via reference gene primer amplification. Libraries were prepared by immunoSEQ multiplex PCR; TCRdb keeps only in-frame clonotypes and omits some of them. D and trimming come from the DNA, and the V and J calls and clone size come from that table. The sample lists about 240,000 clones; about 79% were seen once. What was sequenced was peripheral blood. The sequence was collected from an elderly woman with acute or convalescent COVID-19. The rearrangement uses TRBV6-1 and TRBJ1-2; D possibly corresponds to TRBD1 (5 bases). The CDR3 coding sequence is TGTGCCAGCAGTGATCGGCAGGGAATGGAGGGCTACACCTTC. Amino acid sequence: CASSDRQGMEGYTF.